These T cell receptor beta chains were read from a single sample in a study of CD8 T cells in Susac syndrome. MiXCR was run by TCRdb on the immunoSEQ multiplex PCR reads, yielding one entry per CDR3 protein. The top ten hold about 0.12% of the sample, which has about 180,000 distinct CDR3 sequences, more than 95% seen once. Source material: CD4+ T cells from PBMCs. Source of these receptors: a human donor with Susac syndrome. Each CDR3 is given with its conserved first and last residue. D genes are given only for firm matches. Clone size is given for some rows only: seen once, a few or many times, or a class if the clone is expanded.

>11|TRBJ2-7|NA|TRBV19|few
TGTGCCAGTAGTCCCGTTTACGAGCAGTACTTC
CASSPVYEQYF
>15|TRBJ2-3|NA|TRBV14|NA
TGTGCCAGCAGCCAATTAGAGGACAGCACAGATACGCAGTATTTT
CASSQLEDSTDTQYF
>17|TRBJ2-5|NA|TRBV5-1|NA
TGCGCCAGCAGCTTGGTTCCGAGTTCGGCTAACCAAGAGACCCAGTACTTC
CASSLVPSSANQETQYF
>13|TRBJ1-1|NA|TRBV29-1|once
TGCAGCGTGGAAAACAGGAGTTATACTGAAGCTTTCTTT
CSVENRSYTEAFF
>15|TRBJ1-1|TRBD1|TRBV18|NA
TGTGCCAGCTCACCACTACCAGGACAGGGCTACGAAGCTTTCTTT
CASSPLPGQGYEAFF
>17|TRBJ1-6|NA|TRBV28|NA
TGTGCCACCCACTACAGTGGGGGGAGCTCCTATAATTCACCCCTCCACTTT
CATHYSGGSSYNSPLHF
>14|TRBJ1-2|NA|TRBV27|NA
TGTGCCAGCAGTTTATTCCCAGCTAACTATGGCTACACCTTC
CASSLFPANYGYTF
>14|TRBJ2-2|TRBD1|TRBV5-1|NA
TGCGCCAGCAGCTCCGGGACAGCAACCGGGGAGCTGTTTTTT
CASSSGTATGELFF
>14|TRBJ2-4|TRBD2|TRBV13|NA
TGTGCCAGCAGCTCCGGGACTAGAAAAAACATTCAGTACTTC
CASSSGTRKNIQYF
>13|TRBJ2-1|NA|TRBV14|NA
TGTGCCAGCAGCCCAGGAGTGACGAATGAGCAGTTCTTC
CASSPGVTNEQFF
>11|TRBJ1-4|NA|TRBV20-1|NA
TGCAGTGCCGGGTCATCCGAAAAACTGTTTTTT
CSAGSSEKLFF
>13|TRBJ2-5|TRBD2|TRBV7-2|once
TGTGCCAGCACCGTATCGGGAGGAGAGACCCAGTACTTC
CASTVSGGETQYF